Sequencing of this T cell receptor beta chain was carried out in a study of T cells expressing NK-cell markers. Turning to the study itself: Sequenced donors, eight in total, included seven who were HCMV-seropositive and one who was seronegative.

It was by 5'RACE template switching with UMIs that TCR beta cDNA was made. Following a re-call of the 5' RACE reads, TCRdb has one entry per CDR3 protein and lacks DNA. Reported are 500,000 to 600,000 distinct CDR3 sequences; the ten largest clones contain approximately 3.6%. From germline, CDR1 is SGHTA and CDR2 FQGNSA. CDR3 length equals 14 residues. Input material: blood T cells: a sorted CD56 or NKG2C T cell subset, CD4+ or CD8+ T cells, or bulk PBMC T cells (not recorded which). This receptor was identified in a man younger than 30 in good health. The rearrangement links TRBV7-2 to TRBJ2-3. The CDR3 sequence is CASSSTPSTDTQYF.